These 10 T cell receptor beta chains share one sample of origin, sequenced in a study of post-analysis software for immune sequencing data (dated by TCRdb to the mid-2010s). These receptors' antigens are unknown. Findings and caveats that apply to the study as a whole: Significantly higher frequencies in patients than in controls were found for five or six TRBV segments, including TRBV5-6, TRBV5-1 and TRBV20-1.

Libraries were prepared through PCR. Sequencing relied on an Illumina HiSeq 2500. Unique molecular identifiers were incorporated into TCR beta cDNA libraries to reduce PCR and sequencing biases. TCRdb trimmed the raw reads at Q25, called clones with MiXCR and kept productive beta chains. All rows with the same CDR3 protein become a single entry with the most common DNA and genes. This sample holds about 200,000 distinct CDR3 sequences; over 25% were observed only once. The top ten constitute around 3.2% of the sample. Sequencing used blood. These receptors all come from a girl aged 2-17 years with multiple sclerosis.

This clonotype was detected many times. The J gene is TRBJ2-1, the V gene TRBV7-2; 8 bases map to TRBD1. Germline assignment: CDR1 SGHTA and CDR2 FQGNSA. The CDR3 sequence is 14 residues long. V was pared by 2 bases and J by 7 bases, with 4 bases of the junction left unmatched. CDR3 protein: CASSLHRGRNEQFF. DNA for the CDR3: TGTGCCAGCAGCTTACACAGGGGGAGAAATGAGCAGTTCTTC.

The chain employs TRBV7-9 and TRBJ2-1, with 10 nucleotides matching TRBD1. The V gene's germline CDR1 is SEHNR and CDR2 FQNEAQ (reference sequence). V was clipped by 7 bases and J by 7 bases; unmatched bases: 13. This CDR3 is 16 amino acids long. In DNA, the CDR3 is TGTGCCAGCAACCTGATTAGACAGGGGGCGTTAAATGAGCAGTTCTTC. Its protein product is CASNLIRQGALNEQFF.

This chain uses TRBV20-1 with TRBJ2-5; no definite D call. Germline-derived CDR1 and CDR2 are DFQATT and SNEGSKA (reference sequence). The CDR3 consists of 15 residues. V lost 1 base to trimming and J lost 0 bases, with 12 bases between them. CDR3 sequence reads: CSARARGGHQETQYF. The CDR3 bases are TGCAGTGCTAGAGCTAGAGGCGGACACCAAGAGACCCAGTACTTC.

As to this clonotype: Possible read error: a much larger clone is one base away. The CDR3 reads CASSSQRRARQYF. The CDR3 DNA is TGTGCCAGCAGTTCGCAAAGACGAGCGCGGCAGTACTTC. The V call is TRBV27, the J call TRBJ2-1; D gene unclear. The tail of the sequence fits TRBJ2-7 better, so the J call may be wrong. This CDR3 has 13 amino acids. CDR1 is MNHEY, CDR2 SMNVEV, per germline (reference sequence).

Turning to this clonotype: A read error may produce the germline difference seen at one junction end. The chain uses TRBV7-9 and TRBJ2-6, with D possibly being TRBD2 (7 bases). The CDR3 covers 14 residues. The germline gives CDR1 SEHNR, CDR2 FQNEAQ (reference sequence). CDR3 nucleotides: TGTGTCAGCGGGGCCCGGGGGCAGGCCAACGTCCTGACTTTC. Its translation is CVSGARGQANVLTF.

This clonotype was detected a few times. It may be a read error: a sequence one base away is much more abundant. The rearrangement uses TRBV5-1 and TRBJ2-7, with D possibly being TRBD1 (5 bases). Germline V lookup: CDR1 SGHRS, CDR2 YFSETQ. The CDR3 spans 13 residues. CDR3 in DNA: TGCGTCAGCAGATGGGGCAGTGCCTACGAGCAGTACTTC. Protein product: CVSRWGSAYEQYF.

This clonotype came up many times. The gene calls are TRBV20-1 and TRBJ2-1, with 7 bases matching TRBD2. Germline values: CDR1 DFQATT, CDR2 SNEGSKA (reference sequence). The J segment lost 7 bases and the V segment lost 3 bases, leaving 3 bases of the junction unmatched. CDR3 length equals 12 residues. The CDR3 DNA sequence: TGCAGTGCTAGTCGGGGAGGGAATGAGCAGTTCTTC. It is translated as CSASRGGNEQFF.

The chain is built from TRBV27 and TRBJ2-7; TRBD1 matches at 11 bases. This CDR3 spans 15 amino acids. With V trimmed by 9 bases and J by 4 bases, 11 bases remained unmatched. Germline lookup yields CDR1 MNHEY and CDR2 SMNVEV (reference sequence). CDR3 DNA sequence: TGTGCCAGTAGTCAGACCGGGACAGGGGGTTACGAGCAGTACTTC. It yields the protein CASSQTGTGGYEQYF.

This clonotype came up many times. The chain uses TRBV20-1 and TRBJ2-5, with 7 nucleotides matching TRBD2. The length of the CDR3 is 14 residues. Losses at the gene ends were 4 bases for V and 5 bases for J; bases not matched to a gene: 10. The germline CDR1 and CDR2 sequences are DFQATT and SNEGSKA (reference sequence). Here the CDR3 DNA reads TGCAGTGCTACGTTCGCGGGAGCTTGGGAGACCCAGTACTTC. Translated: CSATFAGAWETQYF.

This chain links TRBV20-1 with TRBJ2-3, with a weak D call TRBD2 (5 bases). Trimming stripped 0 bases from V and 7 bases from J, with 14 bases between. The CDR3 covers 14 residues. Germline CDR1 DFQATT, CDR2 SNEGSKA (reference sequence). CDR3 DNA sequence: TGCAGTGCTAGAGATATGGGAGTAATATATACGCAGTATTTT. Residues: CSARDMGVIYTQYF.